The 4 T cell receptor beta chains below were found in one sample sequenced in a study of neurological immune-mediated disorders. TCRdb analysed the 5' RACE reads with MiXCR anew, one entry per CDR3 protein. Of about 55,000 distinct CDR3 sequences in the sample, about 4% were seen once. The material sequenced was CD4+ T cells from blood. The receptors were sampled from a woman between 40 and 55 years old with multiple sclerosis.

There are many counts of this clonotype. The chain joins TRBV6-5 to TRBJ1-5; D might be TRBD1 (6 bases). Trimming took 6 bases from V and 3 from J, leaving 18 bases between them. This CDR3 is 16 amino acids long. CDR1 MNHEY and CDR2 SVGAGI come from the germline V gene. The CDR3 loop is CASSSRGGLNNQPQHF. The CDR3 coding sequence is TGTGCCAGCAGCTCCCGGGGGGGGCTTAACAATCAGCCCCAGCATTTT.

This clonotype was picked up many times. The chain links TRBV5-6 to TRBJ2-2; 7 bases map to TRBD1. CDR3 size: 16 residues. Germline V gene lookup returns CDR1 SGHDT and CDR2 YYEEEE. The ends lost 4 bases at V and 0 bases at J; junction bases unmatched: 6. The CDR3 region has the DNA TGTGCCAGCAGCGTGGGACAGCTCGCGAACACCGGGGAGCTGTTTTTT. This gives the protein CASSVGQLANTGELFF.

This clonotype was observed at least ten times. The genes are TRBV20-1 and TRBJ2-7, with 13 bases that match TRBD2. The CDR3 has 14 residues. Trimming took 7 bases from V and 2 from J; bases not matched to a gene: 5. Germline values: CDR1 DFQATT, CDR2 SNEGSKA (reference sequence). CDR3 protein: CSGHTSGGAYEQYF. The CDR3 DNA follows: TGCAGTGGTCATACTAGCGGGGGGGCCTACGAGCAGTACTTC.

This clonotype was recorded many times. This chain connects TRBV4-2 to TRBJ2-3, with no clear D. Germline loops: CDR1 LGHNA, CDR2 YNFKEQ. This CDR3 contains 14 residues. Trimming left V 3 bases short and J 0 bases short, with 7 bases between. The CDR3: CASSHRSSTDTQYF. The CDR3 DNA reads TGTGCCAGCAGCCATCGAAGTAGCACAGATACGCAGTATTTT.